Listed below are T cell receptor beta chains from one sample, sequenced in a study of T cell changes during pregnancy in multiple sclerosis. The protocol was immunoSEQ multiplex PCR, while the TCRdb copy is restricted to in-frame clones and leaves out a portion. The sample lists 75,000 to 100,000 clones, less than 95% occurring once. The sequencing here drew on peripheral blood, taken in the second trimester of pregnancy. These receptors originate from a female donor in good health, enrolled as a control in a pregnancy study. Each CDR3 is given with its conserved first and last residue. The D gene is left open where the match is weak. Clone size is shown for a subset of rows, as once, few, many or a class of expanded clone.

size: NA
length: 17
V: TRBV5-1
D: NA
J: TRBJ1-1
DNA: TGCGCCAGCAGCTTGAACAGGTCAGGGCTTACGAACACTGAAGCTTTCTTT
CDR3: CASSLNRSGLTNTEAFF

size: NA
length: 19
V: TRBV7-9
D: NA
J: TRBJ2-6
DNA: TGTGCCAGCAGCTTAGATGGATTGACAGCCCTCTCTGGGGCCAACGTCCTGACTTTC
CDR3: CASSLDGLTALSGANVLTF

size: NA
length: 15
V: TRBV2
D: TRBD1
J: TRBJ2-7
DNA: TGTGCCAGCAGTGAAGTTACAGGGGAAACCTACGAGCAGTACTTC
CDR3: CASSEVTGETYEQYF

size: NA
length: 18
V: TRBV7-2
D: TRBD2
J: TRBJ2-1
DNA: TGTGCCAGCAGCTTAGAGAAATTAGCGGGAGGTCCGAGGAATGAGCAGTTCTTC
CDR3: CASSLEKLAGGPRNEQFF

size: NA
length: 14
V: TRBV23-1
D: TRBD1
J: TRBJ2-3
DNA: TGCGCCAGCAGACAGGGGTCTAGCACAGATACGCAGTATTTT
CDR3: CASRQGSSTDTQYF

size: NA
length: 15
V: TRBV5-6
D: TRBD1
J: TRBJ2-4
DNA: TGTGCCAGCAGCTTCGGGACAGGGGACGAAAACATTCAGTACTTC
CDR3: CASSFGTGDENIQYF

size: NA
length: 15
V: TRBV19
D: TRBD2
J: TRBJ2-3
DNA: TGTGCCAGTACCAAGGGGAGGGACTTCACAGATACGCAGTATTTT
CDR3: CASTKGRDFTDTQYF

size: NA
length: 18
V: TRBV30
D: TRBD2
J: TRBJ2-1
DNA: TGTGCCTGGAGTCCTCTTGCCGGGACTAGCGGGATAAGGAATGAGCAGTTCTTC
CDR3: CAWSPLAGTSGIRNEQFF

size: once
length: 16
V: TRBV2
D: TRBD2
J: TRBJ2-5
DNA: TGTGCCAGCAGTGTAGTGACTAGCTCGGTTGTAGAGACCCAGTACTTC
CDR3: CASSVVTSSVVETQYF

size: NA
length: 17
V: TRBV10-3
D: TRBD1
J: TRBJ2-3
DNA: TGTGCCATCTCCCCCGGGACAGGCACTAGGGGGGTAGATACGCAGTATTTT
CDR3: CAISPGTGTRGVDTQYF

size: NA
length: 15
V: TRBV9
D: NA
J: TRBJ2-1
DNA: TGTGCCAGCAGCGTAGTTAGTGGTTTCGGCAATGAGCAGTTCTTC
CDR3: CASSVVSGFGNEQFF

size: NA
length: 13
V: TRBV27
D: NA
J: TRBJ2-7
DNA: TGTGCCAGCAGTTTCTGGGCCTCTGACGAGCAGTACTTC
CDR3: CASSFWASDEQYF

size: NA
length: 13
V: TRBV30
D: NA
J: TRBJ1-2
DNA: TGTGCCTGGAGTGTTCTCCTAACTGCTGGCTACACCTTC
CDR3: CAWSVLLTAGYTF

size: NA
length: 15
V: TRBV5-6
D: TRBD1
J: TRBJ2-1
DNA: TGTGCCAGCAGCTTTTTGCAGGGGGTTTACGGTGAGCAGTTCTTC
CDR3: CASSFLQGVYGEQFF

size: NA
length: 16
V: TRBV15
D: NA
J: TRBJ2-1
DNA: TGTGCCACCAGCAGAGGGGTCAACCCCGGAACAGCTGAGCAGTTCTTC
CDR3: CATSRGVNPGTAEQFF

size: once
length: 17
V: TRBV7-9
D: TRBD1
J: TRBJ1-1
DNA: TGTGCCAGCAGCTACGGAGACAGGGGGATTCGGAACACTGAAGCTTTCTTT
CDR3: CASSYGDRGIRNTEAFF

size: NA
length: 17
V: TRBV12-5
D: NA
J: TRBJ2-6
DNA: TGTGCTAGTGGTTTGGTACGGACTACGACGAGGGCCAACGTCCTGACTTTC
CDR3: CASGLVRTTTRANVLTF

size: NA
length: 15
V: TRBV9
D: TRBD2
J: TRBJ2-7
DNA: TGTGCCAGCAGCTCGACTAGCGGGAGGGCGGGGGAGCAGTACTTC
CDR3: CASSSTSGRAGEQYF

size: once
length: 14
V: TRBV15
D: TRBD1
J: TRBJ1-2
DNA: TGTGCCACCAGCAGCGACAGGGTGGGCTATGGCTACACCTTC
CDR3: CATSSDRVGYGYTF

size: NA
length: 15
V: TRBV6-1
D: TRBD2
J: TRBJ2-1
DNA: TGTGCCAGCAGAAAAGGGACTAGCGGGGCCAATGAGCAGTTCTTC
CDR3: CASRKGTSGANEQFF

size: NA
length: 18
V: TRBV11-2
D: TRBD2
J: TRBJ2-1
DNA: TGTGCCAGCAGCTTATTGTATTCAGCGGGGGGGCTTGTGCATGAGCAGTTCTTC
CDR3: CASSLLYSAGGLVHEQFF

size: NA
length: 14
V: TRBV18
D: TRBD1
J: TRBJ1-5
DNA: TGTGCCAGCTCACGACAGGGTCGCAATCAGCCCCAGCATTTT
CDR3: CASSRQGRNQPQHF

size: NA
length: 16
V: TRBV5-1
D: NA
J: TRBJ1-1
DNA: TGCGCCAGCAGCCCAGTCCCTACGACACCGAACACTGAAGCTTTCTTT
CDR3: CASSPVPTTPNTEAFF

size: NA
length: 16
V: TRBV4-1
D: TRBD1
J: TRBJ1-4
DNA: TGCGCCAGCAGCCACGAGCACAGGGGACGGAATGAAAAACTGTTTTTT
CDR3: CASSHEHRGRNEKLFF

size: NA
length: 12
V: TRBV2
D: NA
J: TRBJ1-5
DNA: TGTGCCAGCAGTGAATTCGACGGGGAGGAGCATTTT
CDR3: CASSEFDGEEHF

size: NA
length: 14
V: TRBV14
D: NA
J: TRBJ1-2
DNA: TGTGCCAGCAGCCAACTCCGGACAGTCGATGGCTACACCTTC
CDR3: CASSQLRTVDGYTF

size: NA
length: 13
V: TRBV19
D: NA
J: TRBJ1-5
DNA: TGTGCCAGGATCGTGGAGGGGAATCAGCCCCAGCATTTT
CDR3: CARIVEGNQPQHF

size: NA
length: 13
V: TRBV7-2
D: TRBD1
J: TRBJ2-5
DNA: TGTGCCAGCAGCCGAGACAGGGAAGAGACCCAGTACTTC
CDR3: CASSRDREETQYF

size: few
length: 13
V: TRBV15
D: TRBD2
J: TRBJ2-5
DNA: TGTGCCACCGCCGGGACTAGCGGGACGGCCCAGTACTTC
CDR3: CATAGTSGTAQYF

size: NA
length: 15
V: TRBV28
D: TRBD2
J: TRBJ2-7
DNA: TGTGCCAGCAGATTCGGACTAGCGGGAGCCTACGAGCAGTACTTC
CDR3: CASRFGLAGAYEQYF

size: NA
length: 15
V: TRBV7-2
D: NA
J: TRBJ2-1
DNA: TGTGCCAGCAGCTTTGGGGCGCTCTCTGACAATGAGCAGTTCTTC
CDR3: CASSFGALSDNEQFF

size: NA
length: 12
V: TRBV5-6
D: NA
J: TRBJ1-1
DNA: TGTGCCAGCAGCCGGGGGGACACTGAAGCTTTCTTT
CDR3: CASSRGDTEAFF

size: NA
length: 16
V: TRBV15
D: TRBD1
J: TRBJ1-4
DNA: TGTGCCACCAGCAGGGGGGGCAGGGGGAATAATGAAAAACTGTTTTTT
CDR3: CATSRGGRGNNEKLFF

size: once
length: 16
V: TRBV9
D: NA
J: TRBJ2-3
DNA: TGTGCCAGCAGCGCCCCCCTAGCGTCCGGCACAGATACGCAGTATTTT
CDR3: CASSAPLASGTDTQYF

size: NA
length: 14
V: TRBV5-6
D: NA
J: TRBJ1-2
DNA: TGTGCCAGCAGCTTGCCTCCCGGGTACTATGGCTACACCTTC
CDR3: CASSLPPGYYGYTF

size: once
length: 12
V: TRBV29-1
D: TRBD1
J: TRBJ2-4
DNA: TGCAGCGCCGACTACAGGGGACACATTCAGTACTTC
CDR3: CSADYRGHIQYF

size: NA
length: 14
V: TRBV5-1
D: NA
J: TRBJ1-1
DNA: TGCGCCAGCAGCCCCCAGGGGCCGAACACTGAAGCTTTCTTT
CDR3: CASSPQGPNTEAFF

size: NA
length: 15
V: TRBV2
D: TRBD1
J: TRBJ1-5
DNA: TGTGCCAGCAGTGACGGGACAGGGTGGAATCAGCCCCAGCATTTT
CDR3: CASSDGTGWNQPQHF

size: NA
length: 14
V: TRBV27
D: NA
J: TRBJ2-1
DNA: TGTGCCAGCAGTTTTACAGGGATAGCCAATGAGCAGTTCTTC
CDR3: CASSFTGIANEQFF

size: NA
length: 13
V: TRBV2
D: TRBD1
J: TRBJ1-1
DNA: TGTGCCAGCAGGGGGGACAGCTCCACTGAAGCTTTCTTT
CDR3: CASRGDSSTEAFF

size: NA
length: 15
V: TRBV6-5
D: NA
J: TRBJ1-4
DNA: TGTGCCAGCAGTTACGGCCTCTCAACTAATGAAAAACTGTTTTTT
CDR3: CASSYGLSTNEKLFF

size: NA
length: 12
V: TRBV5-1
D: NA
J: TRBJ2-7
DNA: TGCGCCAGCAGTTCGGGTATTCCCGAGCAGTACTTC
CDR3: CASSSGIPEQYF

size: NA
length: 16
V: TRBV25-1
D: TRBD1
J: TRBJ1-2
DNA: TGTGCCAGCAGTCCTACAGGGGAGTTAGCTAACTATGGCTACACCTTC
CDR3: CASSPTGELANYGYTF

size: few
length: 17
V: TRBV4-2
D: NA
J: TRBJ2-1
DNA: TGTGCCAGCAGCCAAGAAATGGGTGGGGGCGGTCGGGATGAGCAGTTCTTC
CDR3: CASSQEMGGGGRDEQFF

size: NA
length: 16
V: TRBV10-3
D: NA
J: TRBJ1-3
DNA: TGTGCCATCAGGCCTTCTATTCGGGGGTCCGGGAACACCATATATTTT
CDR3: CAIRPSIRGSGNTIYF

size: NA
length: 15
V: TRBV9
D: TRBD2
J: TRBJ2-7
DNA: TGTGCCAGCAGCGTAGGAGGTAGCGGGATGTTCGAGCAGTACTTC
CDR3: CASSVGGSGMFEQYF

size: once
length: 14
V: TRBV10-1
D: TRBD1
J: TRBJ1-6
DNA: TGCGCCAGCAGTTCTCCAGGGGGTAATTCACCCCTCCACTTT
CDR3: CASSSPGGNSPLHF

size: NA
length: 15
V: TRBV5-6
D: TRBD1
J: TRBJ2-7
DNA: TGTGCCAGCAGCATTGGGTGGACAGGGGACTACGAGCAGTACTTC
CDR3: CASSIGWTGDYEQYF

size: NA
length: 13
V: TRBV2
D: NA
J: TRBJ1-6
DNA: TGTGCCAGCAAGGCGGAGGGACGGTCACCCCTCCACTTT
CDR3: CASKAEGRSPLHF

size: NA
length: 14
V: TRBV5-8
D: NA
J: TRBJ2-3
DNA: TGTGCCAGCAGCTTGGACCCGCAGCGGGATACGCAGTATTTT
CDR3: CASSLDPQRDTQYF

size: NA
length: 15
V: TRBV18
D: NA
J: TRBJ1-3
DNA: TGTGCCAGCAGCGACCGAGGGACACACGGAAACACCATATATTTT
CDR3: CASSDRGTHGNTIYF

size: NA
length: 14
V: TRBV10-2
D: NA
J: TRBJ2-1
DNA: TGCGCCAGCGGGGCGGAGGGCCCCTACAATGAGCAGTTCTTC
CDR3: CASGAEGPYNEQFF

size: NA
length: 18
V: TRBV19
D: TRBD1
J: TRBJ1-1
DNA: TGTGCCAGTAGTATCCGATGGACAGGAGTGGGGATGAACACTGAAGCTTTCTTT
CDR3: CASSIRWTGVGMNTEAFF